This TCR beta chain was recovered during a study of cytotoxic CD8 clonotypes in ibrutinib-treated CLL listed by TCRdb under 2021. At the level of the whole study: In this cohort, about 15 patients were treatment-naive and ten to eleven were relapsed/refractory, while 17 to 18 had unmutated IGHV. The response samples were drawn at a median of approximately 12 months into treatment, with a range of about 6 to 40 months. An average of roughly 250,000 productive templates and 94,082 productive rearrangements was obtained per sample. Of the 86 participants in the trial, 25 to 30 had longitudinal samples available. Patients were still on ibrutinib when every remission and progressive disease sample was collected. Partial responses were observed in about 25 patients and complete responses in 2; after a median follow-up of about 69 months, remission was maintained in approximately 15 patients and progression was observed in roughly 12. Cryopreserved peripheral blood mononuclear cells were collected at three points: before therapy, at response, and at either sustained remission or disease progression.

What the authors observed across the whole study: Sampling times were not matched between sustained-remission and progressing patients, and lymph node repertoires were not studied. Clonality rose at ibrutinib response, remained stable during sustained remission, and dropped back toward baseline at progression. Public clonotypes were rare and either shrank or stayed stable during treatment, and the rise in clonality at ibrutinib response reflected expansion of private clonotypes. At baseline, clonality was higher than in age-matched healthy donors and showed a strong correlation with circulating CD8+ T-cell counts.

The time point label on this specimen signifies: roughly 2 years on ibrutinib. Roughly 2.2 micrograms of genomic DNA were extracted from cryopreserved PBMCs for TCR beta library preparation. Longitudinal blood samples from CLL patients on ibrutinib monotherapy underwent high-throughput TCR beta sequencing. The patients took part in an open-label, single-center phase 2 trial of ibrutinib monotherapy. V is trimmed back by 4 bases and J by 7 bases, and the junction contains 3 bases that no gene match accounts for. Spanning cysteine to phenylalanine, the CDR3 consists of 14 amino acids. CDR3 DNA only is kept here, 42 bases in frame from base 1. The germline V gene sets CDR1 to SGHRS and CDR2 to YFSETQ. On a MiSeq, deep resolution sequencing aimed for a depth between 1 in 1 million and 1 in 200,000 T cells, with each clonotype covered 10x on average. The immunoSEQ hsTCRB Kit was used to generate TCR beta libraries. The paper's processing steps were these. The data were analyzed with ImmunoSEQ Analyzer and ImmunoSEQ Data Assistant, and V, D and J gene assignments followed IMGT definitions. Clonality, which ranges from 0 to 1, was calculated by subtracting the normalized Shannon entropy of productive rearrangement frequencies from one. Only overrepresented clonotypes making up at least 0.05% of the repertoire of each patient were included in the public clonotype analysis. Thirteen repertoires from age-matched healthy donors, obtained from immuneACCESS, served as clonality controls. What TCRdb holds here is the immuneACCESS table cut down to in-frame rearrangements. Part of the clones is not present; checked against another copy, under half of the missing clones reflect an unresolved V gene, and the others are unexplained. The V and J calls and clone size are taken from that table; D and trimming were inferred from the DNA. The sample has tens of thousands of clones on record, roughly 50% of them singletons. About a fifth of the sample is held by the ten biggest clonotypes.

This clone occurred a few times. No antigen is known for it. No much larger clone exists at a distance of one base, and base qualities are not known. The sample in question was PBMCs, obtained after 24 months of ibrutinib treatment. The sequence derives from a human donor with chronic lymphocytic leukemia. The sequence joins TRBV5-1 to TRBJ1-6, with 9 bases matching TRBD1. The CDR3 reads as follows: CASSRDRANSPLHF. Read as DNA, the sequence is TGCGCCAGCAGCCGGGACAGGGCAAATTCACCCCTCCACTTT.